This entry features one T cell receptor beta chain sequence. Its specificity is not known. This sample is drawn from a study of Graves' ophthalmopathy and Graves' hyperthyroidism. Study-wide background: The stable label applied to hyperthyroidism with no ophthalmopathy within 18 months of follow-up. Findings and limits, study-wide: Discriminating ophthalmopathy from stable hyperthyroidism, a 13-signature model attained a sensitivity of 85% to 90% and a specificity of just under 84%.

Germline loops: CDR1 DFQATT, CDR2 SNEGSKA (reference sequence). The V and J ends lost 5 bases and 2 bases, in that order; junction bases with no gene match: 11. The CDR3 runs to 17 residues. TCR beta CDR3 regions were amplified from RNA transcripts. Amplification began with first-round RT-PCR using HTBI primers, then second-round multiplex PCR was performed. TCRdb used MiXCR to reprocess the multiplex PCR reads, holding one entry per CDR3 protein. The sample lists over a million distinct CDR3 sequences, approximately 35% occurring once. The TCR was taken from an adult man with Graves' hyperthyroidism. Sequencing was done on a sample of peripheral blood or thyroid tissue (not recorded which). This sequence joins TRBV20-1 and TRBJ2-6; 8 positions match TRBD2. The CDR3 loop is CSASPRGVHPGANVLTF. The CDR3 nucleotides read TGCAGTGCTTCCCCGCGGGGGGTACACCCTGGGGCCAACGTCCTGACTTTC.